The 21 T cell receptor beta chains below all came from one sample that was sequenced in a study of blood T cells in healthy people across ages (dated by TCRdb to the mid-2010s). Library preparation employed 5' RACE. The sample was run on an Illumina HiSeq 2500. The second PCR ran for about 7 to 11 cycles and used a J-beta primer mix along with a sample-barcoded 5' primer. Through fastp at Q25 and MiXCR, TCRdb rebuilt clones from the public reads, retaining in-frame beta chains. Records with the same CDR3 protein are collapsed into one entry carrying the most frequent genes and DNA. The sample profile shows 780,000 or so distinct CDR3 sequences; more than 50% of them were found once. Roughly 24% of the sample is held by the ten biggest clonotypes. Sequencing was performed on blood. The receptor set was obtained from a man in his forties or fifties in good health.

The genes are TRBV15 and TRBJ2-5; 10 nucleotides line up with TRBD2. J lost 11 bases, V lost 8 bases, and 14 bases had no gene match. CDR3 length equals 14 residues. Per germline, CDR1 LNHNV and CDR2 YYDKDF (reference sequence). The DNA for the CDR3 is TGTGCCACCGAGAGCGGGAGGGCTTACAATGAGCAGTACTTC. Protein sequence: CATESGRAYNEQYF.

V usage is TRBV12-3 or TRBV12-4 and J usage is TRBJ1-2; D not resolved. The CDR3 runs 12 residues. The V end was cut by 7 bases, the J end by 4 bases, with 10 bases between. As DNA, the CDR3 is TGTGCCAGCACCTTAACGACCTATGGCTACACCTTC. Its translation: CASTLTTYGYTF.

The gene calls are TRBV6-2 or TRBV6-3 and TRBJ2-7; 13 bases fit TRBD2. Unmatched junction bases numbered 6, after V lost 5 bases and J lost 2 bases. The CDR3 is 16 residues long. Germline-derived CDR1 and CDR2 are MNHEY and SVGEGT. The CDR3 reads CASSRPGTSGTYEQYF. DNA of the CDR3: TGTGCCAGCAGTCGGCCAGGGACTAGCGGGACCTACGAGCAGTACTTC.

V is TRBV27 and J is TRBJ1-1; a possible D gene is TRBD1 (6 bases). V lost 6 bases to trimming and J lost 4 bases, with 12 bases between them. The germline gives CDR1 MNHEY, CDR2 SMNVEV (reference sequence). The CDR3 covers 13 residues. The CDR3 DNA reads TGTGCCAGCAGCCTAACAGGGTTCACTGAAGCTTTCTTT. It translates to CASSLTGFTEAFF.

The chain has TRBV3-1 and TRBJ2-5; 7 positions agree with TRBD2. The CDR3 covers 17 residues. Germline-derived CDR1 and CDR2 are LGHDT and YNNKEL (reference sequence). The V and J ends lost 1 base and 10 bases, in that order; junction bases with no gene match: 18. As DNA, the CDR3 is TGTGCCAGCAGCCAAGCGTCTGGGGGGGGGTTTTCAGACGGCCAGTACTTC. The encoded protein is CASSQASGGGFSDGQYF.

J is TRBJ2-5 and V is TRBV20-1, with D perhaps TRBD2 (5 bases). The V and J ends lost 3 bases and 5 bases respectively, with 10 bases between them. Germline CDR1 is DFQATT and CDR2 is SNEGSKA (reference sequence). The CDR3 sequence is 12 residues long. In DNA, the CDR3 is TGCAGTGCTAGTCCGGGGATCGAGACCCAGTACTTC. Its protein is CSASPGIETQYF.

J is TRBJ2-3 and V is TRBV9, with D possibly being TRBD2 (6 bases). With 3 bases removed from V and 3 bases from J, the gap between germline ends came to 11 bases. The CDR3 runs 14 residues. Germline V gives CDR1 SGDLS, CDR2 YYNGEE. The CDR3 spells CASSGGVSTDTQYF. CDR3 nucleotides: TGTGCCAGCAGCGGGGGGGTATCGACAGATACGCAGTATTTT. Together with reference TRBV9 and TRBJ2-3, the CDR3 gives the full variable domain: DSGVTQTPKHLITATGQRVTLRCSPRSGDLSVYWYQQSLDQGLQFLIQYYNGEERAKGNILERFSAQQFPDLHSELNLSSLELGDSALYFCASSGGVSTDTQYFGPGTRLTVL.

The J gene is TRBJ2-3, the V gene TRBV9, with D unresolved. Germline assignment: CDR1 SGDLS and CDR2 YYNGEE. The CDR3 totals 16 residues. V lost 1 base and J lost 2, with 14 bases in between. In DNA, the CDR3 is TGTGCCAGCAGCGTAATGGCGATACAACACACAGATACGCAGTATTTT. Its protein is CASSVMAIQHTDTQYF.

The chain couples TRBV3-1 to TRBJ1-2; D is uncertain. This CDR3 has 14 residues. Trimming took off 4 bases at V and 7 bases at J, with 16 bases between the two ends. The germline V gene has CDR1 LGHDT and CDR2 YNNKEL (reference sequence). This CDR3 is CASSRRSRSPGYTF. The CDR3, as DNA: TGTGCCAGCAGCCGCCGCAGTAGGTCCCCTGGCTACACCTTC.

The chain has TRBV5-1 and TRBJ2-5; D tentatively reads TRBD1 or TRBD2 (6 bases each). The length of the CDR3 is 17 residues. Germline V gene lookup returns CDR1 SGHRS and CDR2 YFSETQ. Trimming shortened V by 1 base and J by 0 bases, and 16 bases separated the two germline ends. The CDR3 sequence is CASSLSPGAFDQETQYF. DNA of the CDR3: TGCGCCAGCAGCTTGAGCCCGGGGGCCTTTGACCAAGAGACCCAGTACTTC.

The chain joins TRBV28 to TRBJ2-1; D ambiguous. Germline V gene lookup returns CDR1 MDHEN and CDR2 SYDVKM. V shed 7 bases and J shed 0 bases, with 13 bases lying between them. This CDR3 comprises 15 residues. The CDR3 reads CASITPRSSYNEQFF. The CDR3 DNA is TGTGCCAGCATAACCCCTCGGAGCTCCTACAATGAGCAGTTCTTC. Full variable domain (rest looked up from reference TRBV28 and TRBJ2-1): DVKVTQSSRYLVKRTGEKVFLECVQDMDHENMFWYRQDPGLGLRLIYFSYDVKMKEKGDIPEGYSVSREKKERFSLILESASTNQTSMYLCASITPRSSYNEQFFGPGTRLTVL.

The CDR3 sequence is CASSVASGRNEQYF. In DNA, the CDR3 is TGTGCCAGCAGCGTGGCTAGCGGGAGAAATGAGCAGTACTTC. The chain has TRBV9 and TRBJ2-4, with TRBD2 identical over 10 bases. Looked up from germline, CDR1 is SGDLS and CDR2 is YYNGEE. The V gene end was trimmed by 2 bases and the J gene end by 13 bases; junction bases not matched to a gene: 9. CDR3 length: 14 amino acids.

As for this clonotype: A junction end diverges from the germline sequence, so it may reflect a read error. CDR3 nucleotides: TGTGCCAGCAGCAAACAGGGCGGCTCTAAGTATGGCTACACCTTC. Residues: CASSKQGGSKYGYTF. The chain combines TRBV6-6 with TRBJ1-2; tentative D call: TRBD1 (6 bases). The CDR3 spans 15 residues. CDR1 and CDR2 (germline): MNHNY, SVGAGI (reference sequence).

The CDR3 reads CASSLRVAETQYF. The CDR3 bases are TGTGCCAGCAGTTTAAGGGTAGCGGAGACCCAGTACTTC. This chain links TRBV12-3 or TRBV12-4 with TRBJ2-5, with a tentative D call TRBD2 (5 bases). The V end was cut by 2 bases, the J end by 5 bases, with 9 bases between. The CDR3 is 13 residues long.

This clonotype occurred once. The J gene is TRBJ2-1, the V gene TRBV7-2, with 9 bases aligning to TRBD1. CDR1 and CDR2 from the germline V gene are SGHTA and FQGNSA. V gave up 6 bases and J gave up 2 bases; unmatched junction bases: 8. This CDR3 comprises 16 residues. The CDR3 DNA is TGTGCCAGCAGTTCAACAGGGGGCGCGCCCTACAATGAGCAGTTCTTC. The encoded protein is CASSSTGGAPYNEQFF.

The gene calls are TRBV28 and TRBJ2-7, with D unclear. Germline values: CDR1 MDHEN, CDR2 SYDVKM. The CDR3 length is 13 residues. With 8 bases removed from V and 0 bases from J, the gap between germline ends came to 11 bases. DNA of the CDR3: TGTGCCAGCCAAAAACCGACCTCCTACGAGCAGTACTTC. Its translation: CASQKPTSYEQYF.

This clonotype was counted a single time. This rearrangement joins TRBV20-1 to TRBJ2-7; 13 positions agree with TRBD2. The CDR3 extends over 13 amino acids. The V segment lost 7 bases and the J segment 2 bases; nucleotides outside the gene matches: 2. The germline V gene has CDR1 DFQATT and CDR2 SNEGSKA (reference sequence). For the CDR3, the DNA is TGCAGTGGCACTAGCGGGAGGGCCTACGAGCAGTACTTC. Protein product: CSGTSGRAYEQYF.

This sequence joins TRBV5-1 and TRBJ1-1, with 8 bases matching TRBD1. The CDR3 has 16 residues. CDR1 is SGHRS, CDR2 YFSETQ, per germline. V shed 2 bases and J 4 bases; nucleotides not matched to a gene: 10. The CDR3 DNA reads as TGCGCCAGCAGCTTTACAGGGGGAACAGGGGGCACTGAAGCTTTCTTT. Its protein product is CASSFTGGTGGTEAFF.

The CDR3: CASSLATTGTAIYGYTF. The CDR3 DNA reads TGCGCCAGCAGCTTGGCGACGACCGGGACAGCCATCTATGGCTACACCTTC. V is TRBV5-1 and J is TRBJ1-2; 7 nucleotides align to TRBD1. The V and J ends lost 0 bases and 4 bases, in that order; junction bases with no gene match: 12. The germline V gene encodes CDR1 SGHRS and CDR2 YFSETQ. The CDR3 length is 17 residues.

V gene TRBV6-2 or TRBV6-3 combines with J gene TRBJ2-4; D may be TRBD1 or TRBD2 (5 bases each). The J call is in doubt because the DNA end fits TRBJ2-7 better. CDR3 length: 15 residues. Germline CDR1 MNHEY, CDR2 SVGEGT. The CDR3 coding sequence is TGTGCCAGCATCAAGGGGACGCTGGCCCTCTACGAGCAGTACTTC. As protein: CASIKGTLALYEQYF.

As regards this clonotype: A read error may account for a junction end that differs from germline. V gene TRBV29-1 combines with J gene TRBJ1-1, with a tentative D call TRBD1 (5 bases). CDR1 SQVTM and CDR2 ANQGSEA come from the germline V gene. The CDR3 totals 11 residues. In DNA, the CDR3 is TGCAGCGTTCAAGACAGACATGAAGCTTTCTTT. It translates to CSVQDRHEAFF.